This T cell receptor (beta chain) originates from a study of cytomegalovirus exposure and HLA in healthy donors. As regards this clone: Antigen: not known.

Broader study findings: In a later analysis, TCR association rates varied by HLA locus: DRB1 most, HLA-C fewest. An analysis done earlier found most TCR beta V segments productive about 87% or about 30% of the time.

Primers for the PCR totalled 60 Vbeta and 13 Jbeta. This table comes from immunoSEQ multiplex PCR, and its TCRdb copy is limited to in-frame clones, with some not included. The sample holds roughly 77,000 clones, about two thirds seen once. V was clipped by 3 bases and J by 4 bases; unmatched bases: 4. This CDR3 contains 15 residues. CDR1 and CDR2 from the germline V gene are KGHSH and LQKENI. The donors, nominally healthy at sampling, likely had unrecorded immune exposures. This chain joins TRBV18 and TRBJ2-2; the match to TRBD2 covers 8 bases. The sequenced sample was PBMCs. This receptor was taken from a woman aged 50 to 65 in good health and CMV-seropositive. The CDR3 is CASSPGLVGTGELFF. CDR3 DNA sequence: TGTGCCAGCTCACCGGGACTAGTGGGCACCGGGGAGCTGTTTTTT.